The 30 T cell receptor beta chains given below trace back to one sample, sequenced in a study of cytomegalovirus exposure and HLA in healthy donors. Researchers ran the PCR with 60 Vbeta and 13 Jbeta primers. Clones were sequenced by immunoSEQ multiplex PCR, and TCRdb holds only the in-frame ones, with some missing. This sample has around 170,000 clones, with around 80% found just once. Sequencing used PBMCs. The receptors shown here come from a man aged 40-50 years in good health and CMV-seronegative.

In regard to this clone: Other DNA sequences in the same sample also yield this CDR3. The V call is TRBV25-1, the J call TRBJ1-1; D might be TRBD1 (5 bases). V gave up 6 bases and J gave up 8 bases, with 25 bases separating them. Germline loops: CDR1 MGHDK, CDR2 SYGVNS. The CDR3 sequence is 16 residues long. Here the CDR3 reads CASSEQTRGLGGEAFF. The CDR3 DNA reads as TGTGCCAGCAGCGAACAAACACGGGGACTAGGAGGAGAAGCTTTCTTT.

The CDR3: CASSDWAGNYNEQFF. CDR3 in DNA: TGTGCCAGCAGTGATTGGGCAGGTAATTACAATGAGCAGTTCTTC. The chain combines TRBV2 with TRBJ2-1; D is uncertain. Germline CDR1 and CDR2: SNHLY and FYNNEI. V was pared by 3 bases and J by 4 bases, with 13 bases between. This CDR3 has 15 residues.

This chain joins TRBV19 and TRBJ1-2; TRBD1 matches 7 bases. The germline V gene encodes CDR1 LNHDA and CDR2 SQIVND (reference sequence). The CDR3 spans 12 residues. The junction had 5 bases not matched to a gene; V was cut back by 10 bases and J by 3 bases. The CDR3 DNA is TGTGCCACCTCGGGACAGTACTATGGCTACACCTTC. Translation: CATSGQYYGYTF.

This clone was seen only a few times. The chain links TRBV19 to TRBJ2-3; D is possibly TRBD2 (5 bases). The CDR3 is 15 amino acids. Germline loops: CDR1 LNHDA, CDR2 SQIVND (reference sequence). V lost 0 bases to trimming and J lost 5 bases, with 12 bases between them. DNA for the CDR3: TGTGCCAGTAGTATAGACGACCCCCGGGGAGATACGCAGTATTTT. Encoded protein: CASSIDDPRGDTQYF.

The chain has TRBV14 and TRBJ1-2; 8 bases line up with TRBD1. Germline values: CDR1 SGHDN, CDR2 FVKESK. This CDR3 has 16 amino acids. V lost 3 bases, J lost 7 bases, and 13 bases stayed unmatched. CDR3 residues: CASSQTIWTGKSGYTF. DNA of the CDR3: TGTGCCAGCAGCCAGACTATCTGGACAGGGAAAAGTGGCTACACCTTC.

Only one count was recorded for this clone. The V call is TRBV6-5, the J call TRBJ1-4, with 7 positions matching TRBD1. The germline V gene encodes CDR1 MNHEY and CDR2 SVGAGI. The V segment lost 5 bases and the J segment 5 bases; nucleotides outside the gene matches: 5. The CDR3 is made up of 14 amino acids. CDR3 in amino acids: CASSPPGQNEKLFF. DNA of the CDR3: TGTGCCAGCAGTCCCCCGGGACAGAATGAAAAACTGTTTTTT.

The V call is TRBV11-3, the J call TRBJ2-1; tentative D call: TRBD2 (5 bases). Germline lookup yields CDR1 SGHNT and CDR2 YENEEA. The CDR3 covers 12 residues. V lost 3 bases and J 6 bases, leaving 6 bases between the germline ends. CDR3 loop: CASSFRGNEQFF. The CDR3 DNA reads as TGTGCCAGCAGCTTCCGGGGCAATGAGCAGTTCTTC.

The chain recombines TRBV7-2 with TRBJ2-7, with D possibly TRBD1 on 6 matching bases. Germline CDR1 SGHTA, CDR2 FQGNSA. Trimming took off 5 bases at V and 2 bases at J, with 10 bases between the two ends. The CDR3 spans 13 residues. CDR3 coding DNA: TGTGCCAGCAGCCGGGACAAGCCCTACGAGCAGTACTTC. Its translation is CASSRDKPYEQYF. Combining the CDR3 with reference TRBV7-2 and TRBJ2-7 gives the whole variable domain GAGVSQSPSNKVTEKGKDVELRCDPISGHTALYWYRQSLGQGLEFLIYFQGNSAPDKSGLPSDRFSAERTGGSVSTLTIQRTQQEDSAVYLCASSRDKPYEQYFGPGTRLTVT.

The table lists this clone with a few counts. This rearrangement joins TRBV29-1 to TRBJ2-1; 7 bases are shared with TRBD2. Trimming cost V 7 bases and J 0 bases; bases outside gene matches: 9. The CDR3 consists of 15 residues. Per the germline V gene, CDR1 is SQVTM and CDR2 is ANQGSEA. CDR3 DNA sequence: TGCAGCGCCCTAGGTGGCGGGAGCTCCTACAATGAGCAGTTCTTC. Translation: CSALGGGSSYNEQFF.

The V gene is TRBV10-3, the J gene TRBJ1-1, with 7 bases that match TRBD1. V shed 6 bases and J 1 base; nucleotides not matched to a gene: 2. CDR1 and CDR2 (germline): ENHRY, SYGVKD. The CDR3 sequence is 13 residues long. The CDR3 DNA sequence: TGTGCCATCAGGGCAGGGGGGAACACTGAAGCTTTCTTT. Translating it yields CAIRAGGNTEAFF.

J is TRBJ1-5 and V is TRBV27, with D perhaps matching TRBD1 (6 bases). The CDR3 is 16 residues long. V was clipped by 5 bases and J by 6 bases, with 20 bases between them. Germline CDR1 MNHEY, CDR2 SMNVEV (reference sequence). CDR3 residues: CASSPPYRDRTQPQHF. CDR3 nucleotide sequence: TGTGCCAGCAGTCCCCCCTACAGGGATCGTACTCAGCCCCAGCATTTT.

This clone was detected only a few times. This rearrangement joins TRBV10-2 to TRBJ2-7; 9 nucleotides align to TRBD2. J gave up 3 bases and V 11 bases, and 17 bases lay outside the gene matches. This CDR3 region has 16 residues. From germline, CDR1 is WSHSY and CDR2 SAAADI. Here the CDR3 reads CAASPLLAGLIYEQYF. CDR3 nucleotide sequence: TGCGCCGCCAGTCCCCTTCTAGCGGGGCTTATCTACGAGCAGTACTTC.

A few counts support this clone. The CDR3 region has the DNA TGTGCCAGTAGCCAGGACAGGTACCTGGAAAAACTGTTTTTT. It specifies CASSQDRYLEKLFF. V and J are TRBV19 and TRBJ1-4, with 7 positions matching TRBD1. This CDR3 is 14 amino acids long. V shed 6 bases and J 8 bases; nucleotides not matched to a gene: 9. Germline-derived CDR1 and CDR2 are LNHDA and SQIVND (reference sequence).

This chain joins TRBV9 and TRBJ2-6; the D gene is possibly TRBD2 (5 bases). The CDR3 extends over 15 amino acids. Germline V gene sequence: CDR1 SGDLS, CDR2 YYNGEE. Trimming pared 4 bases from V and 3 bases from J, leaving 11 bases between. In nucleotides, the CDR3 is TGTGCCAGCAGCCCGGGGTCAGGTGGGGCCAACGTCCTGACTTTC. Encoded protein: CASSPGSGGANVLTF.

The chain is built from TRBV6-1 and TRBJ2-1; the match to TRBD2 covers 10 bases. The trim removed 0 bases at V and 9 bases at J, leaving 8 bases unmatched. Looked up from germline, CDR1 is MNHNS and CDR2 is SASEGT. This CDR3 has 16 amino acids. The CDR3 DNA is TGTGCCAGCAGTGAAGCGGCAGCGGGAGGGCCGGGTGAGCAGTTCTTC. Its protein is CASSEAAAGGPGEQFF.

V is TRBV15 and J is TRBJ1-1; D remains ambiguous. The CDR3 extends over 13 amino acids. Germline V CDR1 and CDR2: LNHNV, YYDKDF (reference sequence). With 5 bases removed from V and 3 bases from J, the gap between germline ends came to 10 bases. The CDR3 bases are TGTGCCACCAGCCGACGTCGGGACACTGAAGCTTTCTTT. This codes for CATSRRRDTEAFF.

The DNA for the CDR3 is TGTGCCAGCACTACGGTAACCTACGAGCAGTACTTC. As protein: CASTTVTYEQYF. The chain has TRBV6-1 and TRBJ2-7; D is uncertain. The CDR3 consists of 12 residues. The ends were cut back, 7 bases at V and 2 bases at J, with 9 bases in the middle. Germline V lookup: CDR1 MNHNS, CDR2 SASEGT.

This clone was counted a single time. The chain has TRBV16 and TRBJ1-5; D is possibly TRBD1 (5 bases). Germline assignment: CDR1 KGHSY and CDR2 FQNENV. The CDR3 is 15 residues long. V was cut by 6 bases and J by 4 bases, with 16 bases left in between. This CDR3 reads CASSYRTGANQPQHF. The CDR3 DNA sequence: TGTGCCAGCAGTTACCGTACAGGCGCAAATCAGCCCCAGCATTTT.

The V gene is TRBV6-5, the J gene TRBJ1-3, with 8 positions matching TRBD1. The CDR3 is made up of 15 amino acids. V was clipped by 3 bases and J by 4 bases; unmatched bases: 5. Germline V gene lookup returns CDR1 MNHEY and CDR2 SVGAGI. CDR3 in amino acids: CASSYSTGAGNTIYF. CDR3 DNA sequence: TGTGCCAGCAGTTATTCGACAGGGGCAGGAAACACCATATATTTT.

This clone was detected a few times. The V and J genes are TRBV6-5 and TRBJ2-7; 14 bases are a match to TRBD2. The germline V gene encodes CDR1 MNHEY and CDR2 SVGAGI. The CDR3 runs 14 residues. The V and J ends lost 7 bases and 3 bases, in that order; junction bases with no gene match: 2. The CDR3: CASKGTSGGYEQYF. As DNA, the CDR3 is TGTGCCAGCAAAGGGACTAGCGGGGGCTACGAGCAGTACTTC.

This clone was detected a few times. The rearrangement joins TRBV7-9 to TRBJ2-5; a weak D match, TRBD1 (5 bases). CDR3 length equals 13 residues. The V gene's germline CDR1 is SEHNR and CDR2 FQNEAQ (reference sequence). Trimming pared 2 bases from V and 4 bases from J, leaving 8 bases between. CDR3 DNA: TGTGCCAGCAGCTTACAGGGTCCAGAGACCCAGTACTTC. Amino acids: CASSLQGPETQYF.

The chain links TRBV2 to TRBJ2-4; the match to TRBD1 covers 9 bases. The germline CDR1 and CDR2 sequences are SNHLY and FYNNEI. The CDR3 extends over 16 amino acids. J gave up 3 bases and V 7 bases, and 10 bases lay outside the gene matches. CDR3 protein: CASTSGTGPNKNIQYF. The CDR3 DNA follows: TGTGCCAGCACCTCCGGGACAGGGCCGAACAAAAACATTCAGTACTTC.

V gene TRBV7-9 combines with J gene TRBJ2-7; TRBD2 agrees at 14 bases. CDR1 and CDR2 (germline): SEHNR, FQNEAQ (reference sequence). CDR3 length equals 18 residues. V lost 2 bases and J lost 3; bases outside the gene matches: 9. The CDR3 reads CASSLPGLAGGQFYEQYF. The CDR3 coding sequence is TGTGCCAGCAGCTTACCTGGACTAGCGGGGGGCCAGTTCTACGAGCAGTACTTC.

Only one count was recorded for this clone. The chain is built from TRBV10-3 and TRBJ1-1; 7 nucleotides match TRBD1. The V and J ends lost 2 bases and 7 bases, in that order; junction bases with no gene match: 7. The CDR3 runs to 14 residues. CDR1 is ENHRY, CDR2 SYGVKD, per germline. CDR3 amino acids: CAISEVLGQIEAFF. CDR3 DNA: TGTGCCATCAGTGAGGTTTTGGGACAGATTGAAGCTTTCTTT.

As concerns this clone: At one of its ends the junction is not consistent with the germline gene, which may arise from a read error. The chain combines TRBV9 with TRBJ1-2, with 7 positions matching TRBD1. CDR1 and CDR2 (germline): SGDLS, YYNGEE. The CDR3 runs to 13 residues. CDR3: CASSAQGTVPAYF. The CDR3 nucleotides are TGTGCCAGCAGCGCACAGGGGACTGTTCCCGCTTACTTC.

This clone came up once. Other DNA sequences in this sample translate to the same CDR3. The chain is built from TRBV19 and TRBJ1-2; 7 nucleotides align to TRBD1. The CDR3 is 13 amino acids. Germline-derived CDR1 and CDR2 are LNHDA and SQIVND (reference sequence). The J segment lost 5 bases and the V segment lost 4 bases, leaving 4 bases of the junction unmatched. DNA of the CDR3: TGTGCCAGTAGTAGACAGGGCGATTATGGCTACACCTTC. Translated, it gives CASSRQGDYGYTF.

The J gene is TRBJ2-1, the V gene TRBV19, with D possibly TRBD2 on 6 matching bases. The CDR3 contains 13 residues. V shed 4 bases and J shed 6 bases, with 10 bases lying between them. CDR1 is LNHDA and CDR2 is SQIVND in the germline V gene (reference sequence). The CDR3 loop is CASSTGTVNEQFF. CDR3 DNA: TGTGCCAGTAGTACCGGGACTGTCAATGAGCAGTTCTTC.

This chain joins TRBV18 and TRBJ2-5; the D gene is possibly TRBD1 (6 bases). CDR1 KGHSH and CDR2 LQKENI come from the germline V gene. The CDR3 length is 14 residues. Trimming removed 3 bases at V and 4 bases at J, with 12 bases between. The CDR3 coding sequence is TGTGCCAGCTCACCGGGGGCTCTGCGAGAGACCCAGTACTTC. Translating it yields CASSPGALRETQYF. Combining the CDR3 with reference TRBV18 and TRBJ2-5 gives the whole variable domain NAGVMQNPRHLVRRRGQEARLRCSPMKGHSHVYWYRQLPEEGLKFMVYLQKENIIDESGMPKERFSAEFPKEGPSILRIQQVVRGDSAAYFCASSPGALRETQYFGPGTRLLVL.

V is TRBV11-2 and J is TRBJ1-1, with D possibly being TRBD1 (6 bases). This CDR3 contains 15 residues. The V gene lost 2 bases and the J gene lost 1 base, with 11 bases spanning the gap. Per germline, CDR1 SGHAT and CDR2 FQNNGV. For the CDR3, the DNA is TGTGCCAGCAGCTTATCGGACAGTTCGAACACTGAAGCTTTCTTT. Amino acid sequence: CASSLSDSSNTEAFF.

The rearrangement joins TRBV18 to TRBJ1-4; 7 nucleotides agree with TRBD1. The CDR3 totals 15 residues. CDR1 is KGHSH, CDR2 LQKENI, per germline. After removal of 4 bases from V and 7 bases from J, the junction contained 9 bases not matched to a gene. The DNA for the CDR3 is TGTGCCAGCTCACTAAGACAGGGTGGTGGTGAAAAACTGTTTTTT. Translating it yields CASSLRQGGGEKLFF.